This TCR beta chain originates from a study of glioma-infiltrating T cells. General study results and limits: Gliomas, especially low-grade, showed above-expected tissue-blood divergence; non-neoplastic patients showed below. Tissue and blood shared very few CDR3 sequences.

Concerning this clonotype itself: Its antigen remains unknown. A read error may be the cause here, since a much bigger clone is one base away.

Using RNA template, CDR3s of TCR alpha and beta were amplified with iRepertoire arm-PCR. Tissue mRNA or PBMC total RNA, roughly 100-400 ng, went into one-step reverse transcription and amplification. TCRdb re-analysed the multiplex PCR reads in MiXCR, keeping a single row per CDR3 protein. This sample yields fewer than 90,000 distinct CDR3 sequences, of which 23% are seen a single time; roughly 6.7% belongs to the top ten. The receptor was isolated from a human donor with low-grade glioma or glioblastoma, undergoing nonglioma brain surgery, or in good health (not recorded which). Source material: glioma tissue, nonneoplastic brain tissue, or PBMCs (not recorded which).

The CDR3 spells CASSLGTGVSHNEQFF. DNA for the CDR3: TGTGCCAGCAGCTTAGGGACAGGGGTTTCGCACAATGAGCAGTTCTTC. The chain couples TRBV11-1 to TRBJ2-1; 9 positions match TRBD1. V shed 1 base, J shed 5 bases, and the junction held 6 bases outside the gene matches. In germline, CDR1 is SGHAT, CDR2 FQDESV (reference sequence). The CDR3 contains 16 residues.